One and the same sample provided the 2 T cell receptor beta chains below, sequenced in a study of neurological immune-mediated disorders. TCRdb recomputed calls from the 5' RACE reads with MiXCR, one row per CDR3 protein. The top ten clones hold over 0.95% of a sample with approximately 45,000 distinct CDR3 sequences, more than 9.5% of them seen once. The sequencing input was PBMCs. These TCRs come from a female donor in good health.

The chain combines TRBV5-1 with TRBJ2-3, with 8 positions matching TRBD1. Trimming cost V 0 bases and J 5 bases; bases outside gene matches: 5. This CDR3 region has 15 residues. Per the germline V gene, CDR1 is SGHRS and CDR2 is YFSETQ. CDR3 DNA: TGCGCCAGCAGCTTGGTGTCAGGGGGCAAAGATACGCAGTATTTT. It translates to CASSLVSGGKDTQYF.

This clonotype came up many times. The chain links TRBV20-1 to TRBJ1-2; perhaps TRBD1 as D (6 bases). The germline V gene encodes CDR1 DFQATT and CDR2 SNEGSKA (reference sequence). Trimming removed 3 bases from V and 5 bases from J, with 25 bases in between. The CDR3 spans 17 residues. This CDR3 reads CSASNTFNRGAAYGYTF. The DNA of the CDR3 is TGCAGTGCTAGCAATACGTTTAATAGGGGGGCGGCTTATGGCTACACCTTC.